Below, 17 T cell receptor beta chains from the same sample are listed, as sequenced in a study of T cell responses to AZD1222 COVID-19 vaccine. Profiled with immunoSEQ multiplex PCR; TCRdb holds only in-frame clones, not every one. This table has 95,000 to 130,000 clones, roughly 88% appearing once. The sequenced sample was peripheral blood, obtained on day 0 of AZD1222 vaccination. These TCRs come from an adult in good health.

On this clone itself: Germline is not matched at one junction end, which may reflect a read error. This chain uses TRBV2 with TRBJ1-5, with no clear D. The CDR3 is 15 amino acids. The germline CDR1 and CDR2 sequences are SNHLY and FYNNEI. The CDR3 nucleotides are TGTGCCAGCACTGAATGGGCATCCTACAATCAGCCCCAGCATTTT. Its translation is CASTEWASYNQPQHF.

The gene calls are TRBV7-9 and TRBJ1-1; D might be TRBD1 (5 bases). The CDR3 is made up of 14 amino acids. The germline gives CDR1 SEHNR, CDR2 FQNEAQ (reference sequence). Trimming removed 5 bases at V and 1 base at J, with 11 bases between. CDR3 sequence (DNA): TGTGCCAGCAGCGCCGGGACGGCGAACACTGAAGCTTTCTTT. Amino acids: CASSAGTANTEAFF.

The J gene is TRBJ1-2, the V gene TRBV5-1, with D unresolved. The CDR3 contains 13 residues. Germline CDR1 is SGHRS and CDR2 is YFSETQ. The ends were cut back, 0 bases at V and 2 bases at J, with 5 bases in the middle. CDR3 sequence (DNA): TGCGCCAGCAGCTTGGTGGGAAACTATGGCTACACCTTC. Its translation is CASSLVGNYGYTF.

The gene calls are TRBV6-1 and TRBJ2-1; D is ambiguous. The CDR3 sequence is 14 residues long. CDR1 is MNHNS and CDR2 is SASEGT in the germline V gene. V was shortened by 3 bases and J by 6 bases, with 12 bases between the two germline ends. CDR3 bases: TGTGCCAGCAGTGAGGTTCCGGGCGGCAATGAGCAGTTCTTC. Its translation: CASSEVPGGNEQFF.

V is TRBV9 and J is TRBJ2-3, with D hard to call. The CDR3 has 12 amino acids. Trimming took 1 base from V and 2 from J, leaving 2 bases between them. CDR1 and CDR2 (germline): SGDLS, YYNGEE. The CDR3 DNA reads TGTGCCAGCAGCGTAATCACAGATACGCAGTATTTT. It specifies CASSVITDTQYF.

The chain combines TRBV9 with TRBJ1-2; 8 bases map to TRBD1. Per germline, CDR1 SGDLS and CDR2 YYNGEE. V was pared by 4 bases and J by 4 bases, with 6 bases of the junction left unmatched. CDR3 length: 14 amino acids. CDR3 residues: CASSPRQGTYGYTF. Written as DNA, the CDR3 is TGTGCCAGCAGCCCAAGACAGGGGACCTATGGCTACACCTTC.

The CDR3 nucleotides read TGTGCCAGCAGCTTAAATTTAGACCAGGTTCCTTTCTTT. Protein product: CASSLNLDQVPFF. V usage is TRBV11-2 and J usage is TRBJ1-1; D is undetermined. V was pared by 2 bases and J by 12 bases, with 16 bases between. This CDR3 region has 13 residues. CDR1 is SGHAT, CDR2 FQNNGV, per germline.

The chain has TRBV30 and TRBJ1-1, with D hard to call. The V and J ends lost 4 bases and 7 bases respectively, with 13 bases between them. The CDR3 has 12 residues. Germline V lookup: CDR1 GTSNPN, CDR2 SVGIG (reference sequence). CDR3 sequence: CAWNTAIGEAFF. The CDR3 DNA follows: TGTGCCTGGAATACCGCCATAGGTGAAGCTTTCTTT.

This clone has only one observation. V is TRBV18 and J is TRBJ2-3; 7 bases agree with TRBD2. V was clipped by 0 bases and J by 4 bases; unmatched bases: 1. Per the germline V gene, CDR1 is KGHSH and CDR2 is LQKENI. CDR3 length equals 14 residues. CDR3 coding DNA: TGTGCCAGCTCACCACCGGGGGGGTCAGATACGCAGTATTTT. Amino acids: CASSPPGGSDTQYF.

The chain links TRBV9 to TRBJ1-6; D ambiguous. Germline values: CDR1 SGDLS, CDR2 YYNGEE. The CDR3 contains 11 residues. V was clipped by 9 bases and J by 10 bases, with 11 bases between them. The CDR3 loop reads CATRPHSPLHF. DNA for the CDR3: TGTGCCACCCGACCCCACTCACCCCTCCACTTT. The whole variable domain, filled in from reference TRBV9 and TRBJ1-6, reads DSGVTQTPKHLITATGQRVTLRCSPRSGDLSVYWYQQSLDQGLQFLIQYYNGEERAKGNILERFSAQQFPDLHSELNLSSLELGDSALYFCATRPHSPLHFGNGTRLTVT.

J is TRBJ2-5 and V is TRBV5-1; 13 bases are shared with TRBD2. Germline CDR1 is SGHRS and CDR2 is YFSETQ. This CDR3 is built from 19 residues. V shed 2 bases and J 5 bases; nucleotides not matched to a gene: 15. The CDR3 here is CASSFTGTSGAVWRETQYF. As DNA, the CDR3 is TGCGCCAGCAGCTTTACCGGGACTAGCGGGGCTGTATGGCGGGAGACCCAGTACTTC. Using reference TRBV5-1 and TRBJ2-5 for the parts outside the CDR3, the full variable domain is KAGVTQTPRYLIKTRGQQVTLSCSPISGHRSVSWYQQTPGQGLQFLFEYFSETQRNKGNFPGRFSGRQFSNSRSEMNVSTLELGDSALYLCASSFTGTSGAVWRETQYFGPGTRLLVL.

This clone was counted a single time. The chain carries TRBV5-1 and TRBJ1-2, with D possibly being TRBD1 (6 bases). The V and J ends lost 4 bases and 4 bases respectively, with 17 bases between them. Germline V gives CDR1 SGHRS, CDR2 YFSETQ. The CDR3 contains 15 residues. The CDR3 bases are TGCGCCAGCAGCCTTCCCGGGGGGCAGGTCTATGGCTACACCTTC. Translated, it gives CASSLPGGQVYGYTF.

The V and J genes are TRBV7-2 and TRBJ1-5; possible D gene TRBD1, 5 bases. The germline V gene encodes CDR1 SGHTA and CDR2 FQGNSA. The CDR3 extends over 14 amino acids. Trimming removed 5 bases at V and 4 bases at J, with 12 bases between. The CDR3 nucleotides are TGTGCCAGCAGCCAGGGTGGTTGGAATCAGCCCCAGCATTTT. It is translated as CASSQGGWNQPQHF.

J is TRBJ2-5 and V is TRBV5-6, with D possibly being TRBD1 or TRBD2 (5 bases each). The CDR3 is made up of 17 amino acids. CDR1 and CDR2 from the germline V gene are SGHDT and YYEEEE. V was cut by 0 bases and J by 4 bases, with 19 bases left in between. This CDR3 reads CASSLAGVGAGGETQYF. DNA of the CDR3: TGTGCCAGCAGCTTGGCCGGGGTAGGGGCGGGTGGAGAGACCCAGTACTTC.

The V call is TRBV5-5, the J call TRBJ1-2; perhaps TRBD1 as D (5 bases). V gave up 0 bases and J gave up 8 bases, with 14 bases separating them. Germline-derived CDR1 and CDR2 are SGHKS and YYEKEE (reference sequence). The CDR3 consists of 14 residues. CDR3: CASSLAGVLGGYTF. The CDR3 nucleotides read TGTGCCAGCAGCTTGGCGGGGGTTCTCGGGGGCTACACCTTC.

This chain uses TRBV2 with TRBJ2-3; D is ambiguous. The CDR3 has 13 amino acids. CDR1 is SNHLY, CDR2 FYNNEI, per germline. Trimming stripped 8 bases from V and 0 bases from J, with 9 bases between. The CDR3 DNA is TGTGCCAGCCTAGGGCAGAGCACAGATACGCAGTATTTT. Residues: CASLGQSTDTQYF.

This chain links TRBV28 with TRBJ1-6; 7 bases are a match to TRBD1. Germline trimming cut 6 bases from V and 7 bases from J; bases unmatched to any gene: 6. The CDR3 consists of 14 residues. The V gene's germline CDR1 is MDHEN and CDR2 SYDVKM. CDR3 sequence reads: CASSLDRANSPLHF. DNA of the CDR3: TGTGCCAGCAGCCTTGACAGGGCGAATTCACCCCTCCACTTT.